A selection of T cell receptor beta chains follows, all from one sample in a study of T cell responses to AZD1222 COVID-19 vaccine. Some clones are missing from TCRdb's copy, which holds only in-frame ones; the method was immunoSEQ multiplex PCR. The sample lists tens of thousands of clones, about three quarters occurring once. Here the sequenced sample was peripheral blood, taken on day 0 of AZD1222 vaccination. Receptors originate from an adult in good health. CDR3s include the opening cysteine and the closing phenylalanine or tryptophan. Each record gives: CDR3 DNA, CDR3 protein, clone size, V gene, D gene, J gene. The D gene is left open where the match is weak. The size entry is marked missing in some rows and otherwise reads once, few, many or a size class.

TGTGCCAGCAGTTGGGCGGGGCAATACACTGAAGCTTTCTTT,CASSWAGQYTEAFF,few,TRBV2,.,TRBJ1-1
TGTGCCTGGAGTATAAGAGGGGGCTTCTCTGGAAACACCATATATTTT,CAWSIRGGFSGNTIYF,.,TRBV30,TRBD1,TRBJ1-3
TGTGCCAGTAGTCTTTTGGACACTGAAGCTTTCTTT,CASSLLDTEAFF,.,TRBV19,.,TRBJ1-1
TGTGCCAGCAGTTCATTCGGGACAGGGAGTGAAAAACTGTTTTTT,CASSSFGTGSEKLFF,.,TRBV27,TRBD1,TRBJ1-4
TGTGCCAGCAGCTTGTCGGGGACTGGCTACGAGCAGTACTTC,CASSLSGTGYEQYF,few,TRBV5-4,.,TRBJ2-7
TGTGCCAGCAGCCAAGATCTGGGGCAGGGGCCGACCACTGAAGCTTTCTTT,CASSQDLGQGPTTEAFF,.,TRBV4-2,.,TRBJ1-1
TGTGCCAGCAGTTCCTCCGGGGCCGAACTGGAAAAACTGTTTTTT,CASSSSGAELEKLFF,.,TRBV6-5,.,TRBJ1-4
TGTGCCAGCAGTTACGGGACAGGGGGCTATGGCTACACCTTC,CASSYGTGGYGYTF,few,TRBV6-5,TRBD1,TRBJ1-2
TGTGCCAGCAGTAGAGGACTAGCGGGGGCCATGGAGACCCAGTACTTC,CASSRGLAGAMETQYF,.,TRBV2,TRBD2,TRBJ2-5
TGTGCCAGCAGCGAGACCCCGGTGACAGGGGGACGGAATGGCTACACCTTC,CASSETPVTGGRNGYTF,.,TRBV6-2/TRBV6-3,TRBD1,TRBJ1-2
TGTGCCAGTAGGTCCGACGCCCCACCAAACTATGGCTACACCTTC,CASRSDAPPNYGYTF,.,TRBV19,.,TRBJ1-2
TGTGCCAGCAGCGCAGGACTAGCGGGAGAAAATGAGCAGTTCTTC,CASSAGLAGENEQFF,.,TRBV6-6,TRBD2,TRBJ2-1
TGTGCCAGCAGTGAAGCTAGCGGGGCTACCTACGAGCAGTACTTC,CASSEASGATYEQYF,.,TRBV2,TRBD2,TRBJ2-7
TGTGCCAGCAGTGAACCTTACCCCCGAGAGACCCAGTACTTC,CASSEPYPRETQYF,.,TRBV2,.,TRBJ2-5
TGTGCCAGCAGCCAAGTGAATGATAATGAAAAACTGTTTTTT,CASSQVNDNEKLFF,.,TRBV3-1/TRBV3-2,.,TRBJ1-4
TGTGCCAGCAGTTCCGCTAGGAGCAATGAGCAGTTCTTC,CASSSARSNEQFF,.,TRBV12-3/TRBV12-4,.,TRBJ2-1
TGTGCCAGCAGTTACGGCGACAGTTCAACTAATGAAAAACTGTTTTTT,CASSYGDSSTNEKLFF,.,TRBV6-5,.,TRBJ1-4
TGTGCCAGCAGCCAGAATGGACAATTTAATGAAAAACTGTTTTTT,CASSQNGQFNEKLFF,few,TRBV7-3,.,TRBJ1-4
TGTGCCAGCAGGGGGACTAGCGGGAGTTCCGTCGGGGAGCTGTTTTTT,CASRGTSGSSVGELFF,.,TRBV7-9,TRBD2,TRBJ2-2
TGTGCCAGCAGTTACACCGACAGGGTTGGAAACTACGAGCAGTACTTC,CASSYTDRVGNYEQYF,once,TRBV6-2/TRBV6-3,TRBD1,TRBJ2-7
TGTGCCTGGAGGAGAGGACTAGCGGAAGTTTCCCGTGTCCAGTACTTC,CAWRRGLAEVSRVQYF,.,TRBV30,TRBD2,TRBJ2-5
TGCGCCATCCAGCCAGGGGGCGCTTCCTTGAACACCGGGGAGCTGTTTTTT,CAIQPGGASLNTGELFF,once,TRBV10-2,TRBD1,TRBJ2-2
TGTGCCAGTAGTATAGGGGGAATCGATGAGCAGTTCTTC,CASSIGGIDEQFF,.,TRBV19,.,TRBJ2-1
TGCGCCAGCAGCGAGGGACAGGGAAGCAATCAGCCCCAGCATTTT,CASSEGQGSNQPQHF,.,TRBV5-1,TRBD1,TRBJ1-5
TGTGCCAGCTCACCACCCCCCCGGAACACTGAAGCTTTCTTT,CASSPPPRNTEAFF,.,TRBV18,.,TRBJ1-1
TGTGCCAGCAGCCCAGGGCGCACAGATACGCAGTATTTT,CASSPGRTDTQYF,medium-sized,TRBV16,.,TRBJ2-3
TGTGCCATGGGGTTTAGCGGAAGCACCATATATTTT,CAMGFSGSTIYF,.,TRBV10-3,.,TRBJ1-3
TGTGCCAGTGTTTCCGGGAGGGCCGGGTTTCCTGAGCAGTTCTTC,CASVSGRAGFPEQFF,.,TRBV30,TRBD2,TRBJ2-1
TGTGCCAGCAGCCTGTGGAAAGGAGTCCCCTACAATGAGCAGTTCTTC,CASSLWKGVPYNEQFF,.,TRBV7-9,.,TRBJ2-1
TGTGCCAGTAGTACAGGGGGTAACACTGAAGCTTTCTTT,CASSTGGNTEAFF,few,TRBV19,TRBD1,TRBJ1-1
TGCGCCAGCAGCCAACAGGGGGACACTGAAGCTTTCTTT,CASSQQGDTEAFF,.,TRBV4-1,TRBD1,TRBJ1-1
TGTGCCAGCGAAAAAGGGGACAGAACCTACGAGCAGTACTTC,CASEKGDRTYEQYF,.,TRBV6-5,TRBD1,TRBJ2-7
TGTGCCAGCAGCCACCCACAGGGGGCCTCTGAAGCTTTCTTT,CASSHPQGASEAFF,few,TRBV28,TRBD1,TRBJ1-1
TGTGCCAGCACGCCGACGAGCTCCTACAATGAGCAGTTCTTC,CASTPTSSYNEQFF,.,TRBV7-2,.,TRBJ2-1
TGTGCCAGCAGCCTTCCAACCGTCGCAGATACGCAGTATTTT,CASSLPTVADTQYF,.,TRBV7-2,.,TRBJ2-3
TGTGCCAGCAGCCAAGAGGCTAGCGGGAGAAATGAGCAGTTCTTC,CASSQEASGRNEQFF,.,TRBV14,TRBD2,TRBJ2-1
TGTGCCAGCAGTTACTCGAGAGCTACGGGCAACACCATATATTTT,CASSYSRATGNTIYF,.,TRBV6-5,.,TRBJ1-3
TGCAGTGCTATACAGGGATCTGGCTACACCTTC,CSAIQGSGYTF,.,TRBV20-1,.,TRBJ1-2
TGTGCCAGCAGGGTAGACAGGGCGGAGAATTCACCCCTCCACTTT,CASRVDRAENSPLHF,.,TRBV6-5,TRBD1,TRBJ1-6
TGTGCCAGCAGTAATGGAATAGGGGGAAGAGCTTTCTTT,CASSNGIGGRAFF,.,TRBV27,.,TRBJ1-1
TGTGCCAGCAGTTTATTCAGAGTAGCGGGGGCGGGGGATACGCAGTATTTT,CASSLFRVAGAGDTQYF,.,TRBV28,TRBD2,TRBJ2-3
TGTGCCAGCAGTGAATTGGCGATCTATGGCTACACCTTC,CASSELAIYGYTF,few,TRBV2,.,TRBJ1-2
TGTGCCAGCAGTTTATCCGGACAGGGAGGCTATGGCTACACCTTC,CASSLSGQGGYGYTF,.,TRBV28,TRBD1,TRBJ1-2
TGCGCCAGCAGCTTTGGACAGGGGAGAGAGACCCAGTACTTC,CASSFGQGRETQYF,.,TRBV5-1,TRBD1,TRBJ2-5
TGTGCCAGCACCCTAGAGGCAGCGGGGGGTGAAGAGACCCAGTACTTC,CASTLEAAGGEETQYF,.,TRBV5-4,TRBD2,TRBJ2-5
TGTGCCAGCAGCTTACCCGGCGGGCAGGGATTGACTGAAGCTTTCTTT,CASSLPGGQGLTEAFF,.,TRBV7-8,.,TRBJ1-1
TGTGCCAGCAGCTACGGGGTTTCCAATGAAAAACTGTTTTTT,CASSYGVSNEKLFF,.,TRBV7-9,.,TRBJ1-4
TGTGCCAGCAGTTTGAAAACTTCAAACTACGAGCAGTACTTC,CASSLKTSNYEQYF,once,TRBV27,.,TRBJ2-7
TGTGCCAGTAGTATGCGGACACGCCCTAACTATGGCTACACCTTC,CASSMRTRPNYGYTF,.,TRBV19,.,TRBJ1-2